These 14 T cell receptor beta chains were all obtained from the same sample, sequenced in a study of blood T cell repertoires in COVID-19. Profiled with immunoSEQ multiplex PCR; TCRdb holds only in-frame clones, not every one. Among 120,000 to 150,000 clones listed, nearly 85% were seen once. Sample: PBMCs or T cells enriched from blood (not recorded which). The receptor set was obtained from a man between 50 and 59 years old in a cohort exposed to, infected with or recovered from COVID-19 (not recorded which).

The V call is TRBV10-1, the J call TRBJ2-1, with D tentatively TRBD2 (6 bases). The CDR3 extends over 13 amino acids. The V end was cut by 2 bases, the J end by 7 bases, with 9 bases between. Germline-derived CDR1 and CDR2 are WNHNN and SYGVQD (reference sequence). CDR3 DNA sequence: TGCGCCAGCAGTGAGGCGGGACGGAATGAGCAGTTCTTC. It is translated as CASSEAGRNEQFF.

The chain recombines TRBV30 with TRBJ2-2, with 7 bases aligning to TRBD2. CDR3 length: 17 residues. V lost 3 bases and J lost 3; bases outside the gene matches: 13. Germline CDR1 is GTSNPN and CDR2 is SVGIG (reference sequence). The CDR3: CAWSPGMTSRDTGELFF. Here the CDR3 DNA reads TGTGCCTGGAGCCCGGGGATGACTAGCAGGGACACCGGGGAGCTGTTTTTT.

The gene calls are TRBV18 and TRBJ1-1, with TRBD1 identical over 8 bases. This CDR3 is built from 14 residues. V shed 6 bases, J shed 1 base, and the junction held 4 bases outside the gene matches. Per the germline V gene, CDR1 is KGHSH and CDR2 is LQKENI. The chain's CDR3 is CASSPGTGNTEAFF. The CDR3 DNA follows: TGTGCCAGCTCTCCCGGGACAGGGAACACTGAAGCTTTCTTT.

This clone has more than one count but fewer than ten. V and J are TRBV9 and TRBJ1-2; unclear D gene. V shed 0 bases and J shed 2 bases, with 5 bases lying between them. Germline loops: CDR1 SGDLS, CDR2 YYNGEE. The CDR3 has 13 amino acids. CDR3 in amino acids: CASSVDTNYGYTF. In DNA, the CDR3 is TGTGCCAGCAGCGTAGACACGAACTATGGCTACACCTTC.

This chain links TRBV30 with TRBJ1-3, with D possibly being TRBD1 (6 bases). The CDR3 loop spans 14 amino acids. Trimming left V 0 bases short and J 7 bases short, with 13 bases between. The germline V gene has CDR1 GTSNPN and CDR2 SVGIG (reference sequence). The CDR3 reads CAWSVQGEWNTIYF. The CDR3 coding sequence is TGTGCCTGGAGTGTACAGGGCGAGTGGAACACCATATATTTT.

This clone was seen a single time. The CDR3 coding sequence is TGTGCCAGCAGTGAGTCCCTGGCGAGGAGCTCCTACAATGAGCAGTTCTTC. This translates into CASSESLARSSYNEQFF. The gene calls are TRBV2 and TRBJ2-1, with D hard to call. Germline V lookup: CDR1 SNHLY, CDR2 FYNNEI. V lost 3 bases and J lost 0, with 15 bases in between. The CDR3 is 17 residues long.

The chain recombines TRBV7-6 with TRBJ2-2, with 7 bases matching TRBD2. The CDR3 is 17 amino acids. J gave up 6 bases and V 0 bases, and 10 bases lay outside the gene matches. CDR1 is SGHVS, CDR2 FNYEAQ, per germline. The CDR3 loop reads CASSLAPAGIGAGELFF. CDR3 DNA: TGTGCCAGCAGCTTAGCGCCAGCGGGGATCGGGGCCGGGGAGCTGTTTTTT.

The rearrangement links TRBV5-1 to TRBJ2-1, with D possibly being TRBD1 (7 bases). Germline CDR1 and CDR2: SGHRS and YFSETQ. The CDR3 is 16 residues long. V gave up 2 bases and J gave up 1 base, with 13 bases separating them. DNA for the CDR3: TGCGCCAGCAGCTTTTGGAGGGGGCAATCCTACAATGAGCAGTTCTTC. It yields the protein CASSFWRGQSYNEQFF. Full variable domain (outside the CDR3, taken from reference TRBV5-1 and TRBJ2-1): KAGVTQTPRYLIKTRGQQVTLSCSPISGHRSVSWYQQTPGQGLQFLFEYFSETQRNKGNFPGRFSGRQFSNSRSEMNVSTLELGDSALYLCASSFWRGQSYNEQFFGPGTRLTVL.

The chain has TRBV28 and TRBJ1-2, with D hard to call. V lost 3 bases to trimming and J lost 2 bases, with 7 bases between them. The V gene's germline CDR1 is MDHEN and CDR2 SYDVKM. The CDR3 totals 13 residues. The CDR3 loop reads CASSLEQNYGYTF. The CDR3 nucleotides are TGTGCCAGCAGTTTGGAACAGAACTATGGCTACACCTTC.

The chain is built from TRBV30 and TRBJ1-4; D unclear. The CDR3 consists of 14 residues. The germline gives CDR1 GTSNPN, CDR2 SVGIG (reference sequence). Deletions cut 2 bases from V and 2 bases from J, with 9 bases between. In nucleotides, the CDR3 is TGTGCCTGGAGTTTCGGGGTCACTAATGAAAAACTGTTTTTT. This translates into CAWSFGVTNEKLFF.

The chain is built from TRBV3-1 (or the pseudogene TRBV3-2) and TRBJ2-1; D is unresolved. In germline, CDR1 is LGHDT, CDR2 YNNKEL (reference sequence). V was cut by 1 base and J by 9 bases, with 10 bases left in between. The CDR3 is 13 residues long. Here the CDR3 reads CASSQASEAEQFF. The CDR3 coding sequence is TGTGCCAGCAGCCAAGCGTCCGAGGCTGAGCAGTTCTTC.

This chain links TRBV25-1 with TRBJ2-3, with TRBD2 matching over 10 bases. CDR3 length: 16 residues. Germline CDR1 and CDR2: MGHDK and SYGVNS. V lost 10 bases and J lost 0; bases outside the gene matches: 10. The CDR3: CATQKRGGLSTDTQYF. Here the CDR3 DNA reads TGTGCCACCCAGAAGCGGGGGGGCCTTAGCACAGATACGCAGTATTTT.

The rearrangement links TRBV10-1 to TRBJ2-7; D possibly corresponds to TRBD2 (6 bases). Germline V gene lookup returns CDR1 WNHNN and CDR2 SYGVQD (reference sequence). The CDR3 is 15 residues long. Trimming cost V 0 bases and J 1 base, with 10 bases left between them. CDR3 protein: CASSESTRKSYEQYF. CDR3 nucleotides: TGCGCCAGCAGTGAGTCGACTAGAAAATCCTACGAGCAGTACTTC.

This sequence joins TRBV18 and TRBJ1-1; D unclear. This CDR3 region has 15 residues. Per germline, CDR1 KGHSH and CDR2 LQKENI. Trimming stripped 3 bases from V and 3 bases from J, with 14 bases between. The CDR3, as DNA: TGTGCCAGCTCACCCCGGTCGGTCATCGACACTGAAGCTTTCTTT. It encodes CASSPRSVIDTEAFF. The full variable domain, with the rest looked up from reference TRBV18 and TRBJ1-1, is NAGVMQNPRHLVRRRGQEARLRCSPMKGHSHVYWYRQLPEEGLKFMVYLQKENIIDESGMPKERFSAEFPKEGPSILRIQQVVRGDSAAYFCASSPRSVIDTEAFFGQGTRLTVV.